This T cell receptor beta chain was profiled in a study of blood T cell repertoires in COVID-19. Study-level background: Collection of acute and convalescent COVID-19 samples took place in the United States, Italy and Spain. PBMCs, B-cell-depleted T cells, or T cells provided the cDNA or gDNA that made up the material.

Generated by immunoSEQ multiplex PCR, the TCRdb table keeps only in-frame clones and is missing some. The sample has about 170,000 clones; around four fifths are singletons. The V gene's germline CDR1 is MNHNS and CDR2 SASEGT. The CDR3 consists of 15 residues. V was cut by 1 base and J by 5 bases, with 15 bases left in between. The table lists this clone with a count of one. Source material: PBMCs or T cells enriched from blood (not recorded which). V usage is TRBV6-1 and J usage is TRBJ2-7, with a weak D call TRBD2 (5 bases). This receptor was taken from a woman aged 50 to 60 in a cohort exposed to, infected with or recovered from COVID-19 (not recorded which). The CDR3 DNA reads TGTGCCAGCAGTGAAGGCGGCGGGCCTCCTAACGAGCAGTACTTC. Translating it yields CASSEGGGPPNEQYF.